The rows below give T cell receptor beta chains drawn from one sample of a study of cytomegalovirus exposure and HLA in healthy donors. Produced via immunoSEQ multiplex PCR; TCRdb's table is partial and in-frame only. The repertoire includes 150,000 to 200,000 clones, under 70% of them detected once, and 2.5% to 3.5% sits in the top ten. Sequenced: PBMCs. These receptor sequences come from a middle-aged woman in good health and CMV-seropositive. CDR3s include the opening cysteine and the closing phenylalanine or tryptophan. Fields, in order: clone size, J gene, D gene, V gene, CDR3 DNA, CDR3 protein. A D gene is named only where the DNA matches it firmly. The size entry is marked missing in some rows and otherwise reads once, few, many or a size class.

size: .; J: TRBJ2-7; D: TRBD1; V: TRBV28; DNA: TGTGCCAGCGAGGGACAGGGGTCCGAGCAGTACTTC; CDR3: CASEGQGSEQYF
size: .; J: TRBJ2-6; D: TRBD1; V: TRBV5-1; DNA: TGCGCCAGCAGCGCGCCGGGACAGGGAGCGGGGGCCAACGTCCTGACTTTC; CDR3: CASSAPGQGAGANVLTF
size: few; J: TRBJ1-1; D: .; V: TRBV9; DNA: TGTGCCAGCAGCGTAGCCGGATCAGGCACTGAAGCTTTCTTT; CDR3: CASSVAGSGTEAFF
size: .; J: TRBJ1-2; D: TRBD1; V: TRBV6-5; DNA: TGTGCCAGCTCGGGGACAGGGGGAGTATATTATGGCTACCCCTTC; CDR3: CASSGTGGVYYGYPF
size: few; J: TRBJ1-1; D: TRBD1; V: TRBV28; DNA: TGTGCCAGCAGTTTAGAGGGACAGCTGAACACTGAAGCTTTCTTT; CDR3: CASSLEGQLNTEAFF
size: .; J: TRBJ2-1; D: .; V: TRBV9; DNA: TGTGCCAGCAGCGTAGCTCAGCCAGGGGCCTACAATGAGCAGTTCTTC; CDR3: CASSVAQPGAYNEQFF
size: .; J: TRBJ2-7; D: .; V: TRBV28; DNA: TGTGCCAGCAGTTTAAACCAGGGAATCTACGAGCAGTACTTC; CDR3: CASSLNQGIYEQYF
size: .; J: TRBJ2-3; D: .; V: TRBV20-1; DNA: TGCAGTGTAGAACAGGATACGCAGTATTTT; CDR3: CSVEQDTQYF
size: .; J: TRBJ1-5; D: .; V: TRBV2; DNA: TGTGCCAGCAGTGAATCCTATAGCAATCAGCCCCAGCATTTT; CDR3: CASSESYSNQPQHF
size: .; J: TRBJ2-3; D: TRBD1; V: TRBV19; DNA: TGTGCCAGTAGGTGGACAGGGGGCGCAGATACGCAGTATTTT; CDR3: CASRWTGGADTQYF
size: .; J: TRBJ2-7; D: .; V: TRBV12-5; DNA: TGTGCTAGTGGTTTGGGCGGATTCTACGAGCAGTACTTC; CDR3: CASGLGGFYEQYF
size: .; J: TRBJ1-3; D: TRBD1; V: TRBV7-3; DNA: TGTGCCAGCAGCTTAGCGAGGGGGCTTTTAAGGAACACCATATATTTT; CDR3: CASSLARGLLRNTIYF
size: .; J: TRBJ2-3; D: TRBD1; V: TRBV9; DNA: TGTGCCAGCAGCCGACAGGGATACACAGATACGCAGTATTTT; CDR3: CASSRQGYTDTQYF
size: .; J: TRBJ1-2; D: TRBD1; V: TRBV6-6; DNA: TGTGCCAGCAGGGGTTCCTCTGCCGGGACAGGGGACGGCTACACCTTC; CDR3: CASRGSSAGTGDGYTF
size: few; J: TRBJ1-1; D: .; V: TRBV7-3; DNA: TGTGCCAGCAGTCTACAGAGGAACACTGAAGCTTTCTTT; CDR3: CASSLQRNTEAFF
size: .; J: TRBJ1-4; D: TRBD1; V: TRBV27; DNA: TGTGCCAGCACGTCGACAGGGGGACACGAAAAACTGTTTTTT; CDR3: CASTSTGGHEKLFF
size: once; J: TRBJ2-4; D: .; V: TRBV7-9; DNA: TGTGCCAGCACCAATCTTACAGGGGCCAAAAACATTCAGTACTTC; CDR3: CASTNLTGAKNIQYF
size: .; J: TRBJ2-2; D: .; V: TRBV11-2; DNA: TGTGCCAGCAGCTTAGAGACCAGGTGGCTGTTTTTT; CDR3: CASSLETRWLFF
size: .; J: TRBJ2-7; D: .; V: TRBV7-8; DNA: TGTGCCAGCAGCCTCACTCCCCACGAGCAGTACTTC; CDR3: CASSLTPHEQYF
size: .; J: TRBJ2-2; D: .; V: TRBV4-2; DNA: TGTGCCAGCAGCCAAGGTCTAGCGAACACCGGGGAGCTGTTTTTT; CDR3: CASSQGLANTGELFF
size: once; J: TRBJ1-1; D: .; V: TRBV4-3; DNA: TGCGCCAGCAGCCGGGACATGGGCTGGACTGAAGCTTTCTTT; CDR3: CASSRDMGWTEAFF
size: .; J: TRBJ2-1; D: TRBD2; V: TRBV10-3; DNA: TGTGCCATCAAGGGCGGGGGGACCCCCGCGGAGCAGTTCTTC; CDR3: CAIKGGGTPAEQFF
size: .; J: TRBJ1-6; D: .; V: TRBV6-5; DNA: TGTGCCAGCAATTCTGGGGGGTTTCATTCACCCCTCAACTTT; CDR3: CASNSGGFHSPLNF
size: .; J: TRBJ2-7; D: .; V: TRBV7-2; DNA: TGTGCCAGCAGCCATACAGGGACGAGGTACGAGCAGTACTTC; CDR3: CASSHTGTRYEQYF
size: .; J: TRBJ1-1; D: .; V: TRBV7-2; DNA: TGTGCCAGCAGCTTAGCCGGGGGAACCACTGAAGCTTTCTTT; CDR3: CASSLAGGTTEAFF
size: .; J: TRBJ1-2; D: TRBD1; V: TRBV19; DNA: TGTGCCAGTAGTATCGGGGGGGGGACAGCTCGCTATGGCTACACCTTC; CDR3: CASSIGGGTARYGYTF
size: few; J: TRBJ1-5; D: .; V: TRBV7-9; DNA: TGTGCCAGCAGTGTGTCGGGCAATCAGCCCCAGCATTTT; CDR3: CASSVSGNQPQHF
size: .; J: TRBJ2-3; D: TRBD2; V: TRBV7-9; DNA: TGTGCCAGCAGCTGGGGGACTAGCGGGGCTAGCATTAATACGCAGTATTTT; CDR3: CASSWGTSGASINTQYF
size: few; J: TRBJ1-2; D: .; V: TRBV20-1; DNA: TGCAGTGCGAGGGGGGGGAGTGGCTACACCTTC; CDR3: CSARGGSGYTF
size: few; J: TRBJ2-7; D: TRBD1; V: TRBV6-1; DNA: TGTGCCAGCAGTGGATCCGGACAGGGGGGTCCCTACGAGCAGTACTTC; CDR3: CASSGSGQGGPYEQYF
size: .; J: TRBJ1-2; D: TRBD1; V: TRBV14; DNA: TGTGCCAGCAGCCAAGCCGGACAGGGGGCTTTGGGCTATGGCTACACCTTC; CDR3: CASSQAGQGALGYGYTF
size: .; J: TRBJ2-3; D: .; V: TRBV18; DNA: TGTGCCAGCTCACCACCAGCCCCCACAGATACGCAGTATTTT; CDR3: CASSPPAPTDTQYF
size: .; J: TRBJ2-5; D: .; V: TRBV6-6; DNA: TGTGCCAGCAGTTTTCAGAACCAAGAGACCCAGTACTTC; CDR3: CASSFQNQETQYF
size: .; J: TRBJ1-1; D: .; V: TRBV5-4; DNA: TGTGCCAGCAGCTTGGCAAGGGGGGGGCATGGCGAAGCTTTCTTT; CDR3: CASSLARGGHGEAFF
size: .; J: TRBJ2-1; D: .; V: TRBV28; DNA: TGTGCCAGCAGTCCAACAGGGAGCTCCTACAATGAGCAGTTCTTC; CDR3: CASSPTGSSYNEQFF
size: .; J: TRBJ1-1; D: .; V: TRBV28; DNA: TGTGCCAGCAGAAGCCAAAGCACTGAAGCTTTCTTT; CDR3: CASRSQSTEAFF
size: .; J: TRBJ1-6; D: TRBD1; V: TRBV4-1; DNA: TGCGCCAGCAGCCAAGAGACAGGGCACTATAATTCACCCCTCCACTTT; CDR3: CASSQETGHYNSPLHF
size: .; J: TRBJ2-2; D: TRBD2; V: TRBV4-2; DNA: TGTGCCAGCAGCCAAGAGGCGTCTAGCGGGACCGGGGAGCTGTTTTTT; CDR3: CASSQEASSGTGELFF
size: .; J: TRBJ2-7; D: .; V: TRBV4-2; DNA: TGTGCCAGCAGCCAAGATAGTAGTAGCGGCGTTCTCGACCCTGCCTACGAGCAGTACTTC; CDR3: CASSQDSSSGVLDPAYEQYF
size: few; J: TRBJ2-1; D: TRBD1; V: TRBV4-3; DNA: TGCGCCAGCAGCCAAGGACAGGGGGCCTACAATGAGCAGTTCTTC; CDR3: CASSQGQGAYNEQFF
size: .; J: TRBJ1-4; D: TRBD1; V: TRBV11-2; DNA: TGTGCCAGCAGCTTACGTACAGGGGGCGGGGGTGAAAAACTGTTTTTT; CDR3: CASSLRTGGGGEKLFF